Each of the 13 T cell receptor beta chains below was sequenced from the same sample in a study of regulatory T cells in long-lasting Graves disease. Through Arm-PCR of CDR3 regions and iRepertoire HTBI primers, TCR beta libraries were built. TCRdb reprocessed the multiplex PCR reads via MiXCR and lists one record per CDR3 protein. The sample includes hundreds of thousands of distinct CDR3 sequences, around 20% of them seen just once. Documented time point: persistent/refractory GD, antithyroid drugs over 5 years with positive TRAb. Extracted RNA from PBMCs served as the source of the TCR library. Specimen: peripheral blood mononuclear cells (PBMCs), collected when the disease was refractory, from a patient treated with antithyroid drugs. All receptors come from a female donor with Graves disease.

There are many counts of this clonotype. The chain is built from TRBV2 and TRBJ1-5; possibly TRBD1 for D (5 bases). The CDR3 sequence is 15 residues long. From germline, CDR1 is SNHLY and CDR2 FYNNEI. V lost 6 bases and J 2 bases, leaving 14 bases between the germline ends. The DNA of the CDR3 is TGTGCCAGCAGGGGGGTTGGTGCGCGCAATCAGCCCCAGCATTTT. Translating it yields CASRGVGARNQPQHF.

In its sample, this clonotype was seen many times. This chain links TRBV27 with TRBJ2-7, with no clear D. With 3 bases removed from V and 3 bases from J, the gap between germline ends came to 12 bases. The CDR3 covers 14 residues. In germline, CDR1 is MNHEY, CDR2 SMNVEV (reference sequence). This CDR3 is CASSLNGVVYEQYF. The CDR3 nucleotides read TGTGCCAGCAGTTTGAACGGCGTTGTCTACGAGCAGTACTTC.

Ten or more counts support this clonotype. The J gene is TRBJ1-4, the V gene TRBV15, with unresolved D. CDR1 and CDR2 (germline): LNHNV, YYDKDF (reference sequence). The ends were cut back, 0 bases at V and 1 base at J, with 9 bases in the middle. This CDR3 is 16 amino acids long. The CDR3 DNA reads as TGTGCCACCAGCAGAGATCTTTGGAAAACTAATGAAAAACTGTTTTTT. Encoded protein: CATSRDLWKTNEKLFF.

At least ten counts were recorded for this clonotype. V gene TRBV28 combines with J gene TRBJ1-6, with a weak D call TRBD1 (5 bases). The CDR3 sequence is 17 residues long. With 6 bases removed from V and 7 bases from J, the gap between germline ends came to 22 bases. Germline CDR1 and CDR2: MDHEN and SYDVKM. CDR3 sequence: CASRPLSGRARNSPLHF. The CDR3, as DNA: TGTGCCAGCAGACCCTTAAGCGGCAGGGCCCGGAATTCACCCCTCCACTTT.

This clonotype was seen a handful of times. The V gene is TRBV9, the J gene TRBJ2-2, with 8 positions matching TRBD1. The ends lost 3 bases at V and 4 bases at J; junction bases unmatched: 5. The CDR3 runs to 15 residues. The germline gives CDR1 SGDLS, CDR2 YYNGEE. In DNA form, the CDR3 reads TGTGCCAGCAGCGCATACAGGGGGAGCACCGGGGAGCTGTTTTTT. Its protein is CASSAYRGSTGELFF.

The chain employs TRBV7-3 and TRBJ2-2; no reliable D call. V was trimmed by 0 bases and J by 5 bases, leaving 10 bases between them. CDR1 SGHTA and CDR2 FQGTGA come from the germline V gene. This CDR3 is built from 15 residues. The chain's CDR3 is CASSLTARQTGELFF. In DNA form, the CDR3 reads TGTGCCAGCAGCTTAACCGCGCGCCAGACCGGGGAGCTGTTTTTT.

At least ten counts were recorded for this clonotype. V gene TRBV28 combines with J gene TRBJ1-1; D unclear. The CDR3 sequence is 14 residues long. Trimming removed 7 bases from V and 1 base from J, with 13 bases in between. Germline-derived CDR1 and CDR2 are MDHEN and SYDVKM. The CDR3: CASIPPRTNTEAFF. In DNA, the CDR3 is TGTGCCAGCATCCCCCCCCGGACGAACACTGAAGCTTTCTTT.

This clonotype occurred a few times. In DNA form, the CDR3 reads TGTGCCAGCAGTTTAGGATTCAGGGGCGAAAACACCATATATTTT. Its protein product is CASSLGFRGENTIYF. The chain uses TRBV28 and TRBJ1-3; TRBD1 is a possible D gene (6 bases). V lost 2 bases, J lost 6 bases, and 14 bases lay in between. The germline CDR1 and CDR2 sequences are MDHEN and SYDVKM. The CDR3 has 15 residues.

This clonotype was found many times. The chain joins TRBV28 to TRBJ2-7; perhaps TRBD1 as D (6 bases). CDR1 MDHEN and CDR2 SYDVKM come from the germline V gene. V was shortened by 5 bases and J by 0 bases, with 11 bases between the two germline ends. This CDR3 has 14 amino acids. The CDR3 coding sequence is TGTGCCAGCAGTCCTAGACAGGTCTCCTACGAGCAGTACTTC. Residues: CASSPRQVSYEQYF.

The chain carries TRBV4-1 and TRBJ2-7; D remains unclear. The CDR3 extends over 16 amino acids. Trimming removed 1 base at V and 3 bases at J, with 16 bases between. In germline, CDR1 is MGHRA, CDR2 YSYEKL. CDR3 protein: CASSQGTPTVDYEQYF. The CDR3 nucleotides read TGCGCCAGCAGCCAAGGAACACCAACGGTGGACTACGAGCAGTACTTC.

V usage is TRBV7-9 and J usage is TRBJ2-2, with D possibly being TRBD1 or TRBD2 (6 bases each). CDR3 size: 16 residues. The germline gives CDR1 SEHNR, CDR2 FQNEAQ (reference sequence). Trimming took 0 bases from V and 4 from J, leaving 12 bases between them. The CDR3 region is CASSLAGGGLTGELFF. The CDR3 DNA reads TGTGCCAGCAGCTTAGCCGGAGGGGGGCTCACCGGGGAGCTGTTTTTT.

The DNA of the CDR3 is TGTGCCAGCAGTGAAGGCGGGCTAAACACAGATACGCAGTATTTT. Protein product: CASSEGGLNTDTQYF. The chain links TRBV2 to TRBJ2-3; possible D gene TRBD2, 5 bases. Germline CDR1 and CDR2: SNHLY and FYNNEI. The CDR3 runs to 15 residues. Trimming shortened V by 1 base and J by 2 bases, and 10 bases separated the two germline ends. The full variable domain, in which reference TRBV2 and TRBJ2-3 provide the parts outside the CDR3, is EPEVTQTPSHQVTQMGQEVILRCVPISNHLYFYWYRQILGQKVEFLVSFYNNEISEKSEIFDDQFSVERPDGSNFTLKIRSTKLEDSAMYFCASSEGGLNTDTQYFGPGTRLTVL.

In regard to this clonotype: A far larger clone is a single base away, which makes a read error likely. The V and J genes are TRBV10-3 and TRBJ2-7; a possible D gene is TRBD1 (5 bases). Germline V gives CDR1 ENHRY, CDR2 SYGVKD. Trimming removed 10 bases at V and 1 base at J, with 14 bases between. The CDR3 length is 13 residues. This CDR3 reads CASIGAGSYEQYF. CDR3 nucleotides: TGTGCCAGCATCGGAGCAGGGTCCTACGAGCAGTACTTC.